A selection of T cell receptor beta chains follows, all from one sample in a study of blood T cell repertoires in COVID-19. The assay was immunoSEQ multiplex PCR, and TCRdb's table has in-frame clones only and misses some. The repertoire includes hundreds of thousands of clones, about 89% of them detected once, and over 1.2% sits in the top ten. Source material: peripheral blood. The source is a woman in her 40s who had recovered from COVID-19. Both conserved end residues are part of each CDR3. A D gene is named only where the DNA matches it firmly. For some rows the clone size is stated as once, few or many, or as a class when expanded; others skip it.

once	-	TRBV12-3/TRBV12-4	TRBJ2-2	CASSGFGAGELFF	TGTGCCAGCAGTGGGTTCGGGGCCGGGGAGCTGTTTTTT
-	-	TRBV5-6	TRBJ1-5	CASRISGGNQPQHF	TGTGCCAGCAGGATTTCAGGGGGCAATCAGCCCCAGCATTTT
-	TRBD1	TRBV29-1	TRBJ1-2	CSGESTGGAYGYTF	TGCAGCGGAGAAAGTACAGGGGGCGCCTATGGCTACACCTTC
-	TRBD2	TRBV13	TRBJ2-7	CASSLVGLAGVSSYEQYF	TGTGCCAGCAGCTTAGTTGGACTAGCGGGAGTCAGCTCCTACGAGCAGTACTTC
-	-	TRBV10-1	TRBJ1-2	CASSESGMSGYTF	TGCGCCAGCAGTGAATCAGGGATGAGTGGCTACACCTTC
-	-	TRBV7-2	TRBJ1-6	CASRSGQRSYNSPLHF	TGTGCCAGCAGATCCGGACAGCGCTCCTATAATTCACCCCTCCACTTT
once	-	TRBV2	TRBJ2-7	CASSEYRFYEQYF	TGTGCCAGCAGTGAGTACAGGTTCTACGAGCAGTACTTC
few	-	TRBV9	TRBJ2-1	CASSVGDIVHNEQFF	TGTGCCAGCAGCGTAGGGGACATTGTCCACAATGAGCAGTTCTTC
-	TRBD1	TRBV13	TRBJ2-1	CASSLRTGLGEQFF	TGTGCCAGCAGCCTCCGGACAGGGTTAGGTGAGCAGTTCTTC
-	-	TRBV9	TRBJ1-1	CASSVDLPGLSEAFF	TGTGCCAGCAGCGTAGATCTTCCAGGGCTTTCTGAAGCTTTCTTT
-	TRBD2	TRBV5-4	TRBJ2-1	CASSLSSGIYNEQFF	TGTGCCAGCAGCTTGTCTAGCGGGATTTACAATGAGCAGTTCTTC
-	-	TRBV14	TRBJ2-5	CASSQIQETQYF	TGTGCCAGCAGCCAAATACAAGAGACCCAGTACTTC
-	TRBD2	TRBV18	TRBJ2-3	CASSPGGGTDTQYF	TGTGCCAGCTCACCCGGGGGGGGCACAGATACGCAGTATTTT
-	TRBD1	TRBV6-5	TRBJ1-1	CASSSLGQGLDDEAFF	TGTGCCAGCAGTTCCCTCGGACAGGGTCTGGACGATGAAGCTTTCTTT
-	TRBD2	TRBV3-1/TRBV3-2	TRBJ2-1	CASSQVTGGVYNEQFF	TGTGCCAGCAGCCAAGTAACCGGGGGGGTCTACAATGAGCAGTTCTTC
-	-	TRBV7-2	TRBJ2-5	CASSLGASPRAETQYF	TGTGCCAGCAGCTTAGGGGCTAGCCCTCGCGCGGAGACCCAGTACTTC
-	TRBD1	TRBV6-1	TRBJ1-2	CASSLAGGSYGYTF	TGTGCCAGCAGTTTGGCAGGGGGCAGCTATGGCTACACCTTC
-	TRBD1	TRBV4-3	TRBJ1-5	CASSQEGMGQIARGNQPQHF	TGCGCCAGCAGCCAAGAAGGGATGGGACAGATAGCTCGGGGCAATCAGCCCCAGCATTTT
-	-	TRBV5-1	TRBJ1-1	CASSSFGGGNTEAFF	TGCGCCAGCAGCTCCTTCGGCGGGGGGAACACTGAAGCTTTCTTT
-	-	TRBV6-2/TRBV6-3	TRBJ1-2	CASSNRVHYGYTF	TGTGCCAGCAGTAACAGGGTACACTATGGCTACACCTTC
-	-	TRBV28	TRBJ1-5	CASSFTDYSNQPQHF	TGTGCCAGCAGTTTTACAGACTATAGCAATCAGCCCCAGCATTTT
few	-	TRBV7-9	TRBJ1-5	CASSLGAYNQPQHF	TGTGCCAGCAGCTTAGGGGCATACAATCAGCCCCAGCATTTT
-	TRBD1	TRBV19	TRBJ1-5	CASSMTGAGNQPQHF	TGTGCCAGTAGTATGACAGGGGCTGGCAATCAGCCCCAGCATTTT
-	-	TRBV18	TRBJ2-7	CASSPGATSHEQYF	TGTGCCAGCTCACCAGGGGCCACTTCCCACGAGCAGTACTTC
-	-	TRBV10-3	TRBJ2-2	CAITVEGGELFF	TGTGCCATCACGGTCGAGGGCGGGGAGCTGTTTTTT
-	TRBD2	TRBV5-4	TRBJ2-5	CASSEAGGRETQYF	TGTGCCAGCAGCGAAGCGGGGGGGCGGGAGACCCAGTACTTC
-	TRBD1	TRBV27	TRBJ1-6	CASSGGQGARSPLHF	TGTGCCAGCAGTGGGGGACAGGGGGCGCGGTCACCCCTCCACTTT
-	-	TRBV19	TRBJ1-5	CASSIEQPGGQPQHF	TGTGCCAGTAGTATAGAACAGCCGGGGGGACAGCCCCAGCATTTT
-	TRBD1	TRBV5-4	TRBJ1-1	CASSTGPGTGGSAFF	TGTGCCAGCAGCACCGGTCCCGGGACAGGGGGCTCGGCTTTCTTT
-	-	TRBV2	TRBJ1-1	CASSADKNTEAFF	TGTGCCAGCAGTGCCGACAAGAACACTGAAGCTTTCTTT
-	-	TRBV6-5	TRBJ2-1	CASTSRSYNEQFF	TGTGCCAGCACCTCACGGAGCTACAATGAGCAGTTCTTC
once	TRBD1	TRBV6-6	TRBJ1-2	CASRPGGADGYTF	TGTGCCAGCAGGCCAGGGGGCGCGGATGGCTACACCTTC
-	-	TRBV10-3	TRBJ2-1	CAISEGENEQFF	TGTGCCATCAGTGAGGGAGAGAATGAGCAGTTCTTC
-	TRBD2	TRBV6-5	TRBJ2-1	CASRKSGVGNNEQFF	TGTGCCAGCAGAAAAAGCGGGGTCGGGAACAATGAGCAGTTCTTC
-	TRBD1	TRBV5-4	TRBJ1-2	CASSLVGRTGGPGTGGYTF	TGTGCCAGCAGCTTGGTGGGTAGGACAGGGGGACCCGGTACAGGGGGCTACACCTTC
-	TRBD1	TRBV6-5	TRBJ1-2	CASSYSPGTGAYGYTF	TGTGCCAGCAGTTACTCCCCCGGGACAGGGGCCTATGGCTACACCTTC
few	-	TRBV7-3	TRBJ1-6	CASSLRGQGNSPLHF	TGTGCCAGCAGCTTAAGGGGTCAGGGAAATTCACCCCTCCACTTT
-	-	TRBV18	TRBJ2-7	CASSPPGPTYEQYF	TGTGCCAGCTCACCACCGGGGCCTACCTACGAGCAGTACTTC
-	TRBD1	TRBV7-9	TRBJ1-2	CASSRGQAYGYTF	TGTGCCAGCAGCCGGGGACAGGCGTATGGCTACACCTTC
-	TRBD1	TRBV5-6	TRBJ2-7	CASSTGTVSYEQYF	TGTGCCAGCAGCACCGGGACAGTCTCCTACGAGCAGTACTTC
-	-	TRBV18	TRBJ1-1	CASSRVSDTEAFF	TGTGCCAGCTCAAGAGTGTCCGACACTGAAGCTTTCTTT
-	-	TRBV25-1	TRBJ2-5	CASSPLRDVQETQYF	TGTGCCAGCAGTCCTCTACGGGATGTCCAAGAGACCCAGTACTTC
-	-	TRBV12-3/TRBV12-4	TRBJ2-1	CASRGGSYNEQFF	TGTGCCAGCAGGGGGGGCTCCTACAATGAGCAGTTCTTC
-	-	TRBV27	TRBJ1-2	CASSHQRGGYYGYTF	TGTGCCAGCAGCCATCAACGGGGGGGCTACTATGGCTACACCTTC
-	TRBD2	TRBV13	TRBJ2-1	CASSPQGSGGYEQFF	TGTGCCAGCAGCCCCCAAGGTAGCGGGGGTTATGAGCAGTTCTTC
-	-	TRBV25-1	TRBJ1-2	CASSESPGGLRRNGYTF	TGTGCCAGCAGTGAATCCCCCGGGGGGCTAAGGAGGAATGGCTACACCTTC
once	-	TRBV27	TRBJ1-2	CASSMSGNLNYGYTF	TGTGCCAGCAGCATGAGCGGGAATCTTAACTATGGCTACACCTTC
-	TRBD2	TRBV5-6	TRBJ2-2	CASSSRGTSGYTGELFF	TGTGCCAGCAGCTCACGGGGGACTAGCGGATACACCGGGGAGCTGTTTTTT
-	-	TRBV27	TRBJ1-5	CASRGHSGNQPQHF	TGTGCCAGCAGAGGACATTCGGGCAATCAGCCCCAGCATTTT
-	-	TRBV7-2	TRBJ1-5	CASTAGKPHQPQHF	TGTGCCAGCACCGCAGGGAAACCCCATCAGCCCCAGCATTTT
-	-	TRBV7-2	TRBJ1-2	CASSSLLGYGYTF	TGTGCCAGCAGCTCCCTTCTCGGCTATGGCTACACCTTC
few	-	TRBV29-1	TRBJ2-1	CSVEDLVGGYRSFF	TGCAGCGTTGAAGATCTTGTAGGCGGATATAGGTCCTTCTTC
-	TRBD1	TRBV20-1	TRBJ2-7	CSARGQGAWEQYF	TGCAGTGCTCGTGGACAGGGGGCGTGGGAGCAGTACTTC
-	TRBD1	TRBV19	TRBJ2-3	CASKKGQADTDTQYF	TGTGCCAGTAAAAAGGGACAGGCGGACACAGATACGCAGTATTTT
few	-	TRBV29-1	TRBJ1-1	CSVDRLDTEAFF	TGCAGCGTTGATCGGTTGGACACTGAAGCTTTCTTT
-	TRBD1	TRBV6-5	TRBJ2-7	CASSYSTGQGSTQYF	TGTGCCAGCAGTTACTCCACGGGACAGGGAAGCACGCAGTACTTC
-	-	TRBV7-7	TRBJ2-7	CASSGFYGGEQYF	TGTGCTAGCAGCGGGTTTTATGGAGGGGAGCAGTACTTC
-	TRBD1	TRBV18	TRBJ1-2	CASSPTGTGNYGYTF	TGTGCCAGCTCACCTACCGGGACAGGGAACTATGGCTACACCTTC
-	-	TRBV2	TRBJ1-2	CASDTGPNYGYTF	TGTGCCAGCGATACAGGACCTAACTATGGCTACACCTTC
once	-	TRBV29-1	TRBJ2-4	CSVVRVAKNIQYF	TGCAGCGTTGTCAGGGTCGCCAAAAACATTCAGTACTTC